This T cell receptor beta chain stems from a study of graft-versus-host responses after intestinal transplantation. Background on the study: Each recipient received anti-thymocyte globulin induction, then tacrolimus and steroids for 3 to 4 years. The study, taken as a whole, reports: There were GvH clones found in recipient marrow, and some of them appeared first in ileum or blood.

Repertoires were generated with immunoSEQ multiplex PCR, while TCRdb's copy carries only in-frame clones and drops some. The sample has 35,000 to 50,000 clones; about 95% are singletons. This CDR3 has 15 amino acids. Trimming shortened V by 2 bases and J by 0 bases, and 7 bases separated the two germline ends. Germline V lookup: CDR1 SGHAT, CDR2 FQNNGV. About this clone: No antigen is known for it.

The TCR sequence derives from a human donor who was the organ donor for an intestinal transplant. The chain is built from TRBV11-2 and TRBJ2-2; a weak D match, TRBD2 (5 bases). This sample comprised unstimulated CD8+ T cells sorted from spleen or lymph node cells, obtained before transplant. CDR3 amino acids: CASSLSGANTGELFF. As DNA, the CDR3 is TGTGCCAGCAGCTTAAGCGGAGCGAACACCGGGGAGCTGTTTTTT. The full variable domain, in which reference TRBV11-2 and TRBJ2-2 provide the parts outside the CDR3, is EAGVAQSPRYKIIEKRQSVAFWCNPISGHATLYWYQQILGQGPKLLIQFQNNGVVDDSQLPKDRFSAERLKGVDSTLKIQPAKLEDSAVYLCASSLSGANTGELFFGEGSRLTVL.